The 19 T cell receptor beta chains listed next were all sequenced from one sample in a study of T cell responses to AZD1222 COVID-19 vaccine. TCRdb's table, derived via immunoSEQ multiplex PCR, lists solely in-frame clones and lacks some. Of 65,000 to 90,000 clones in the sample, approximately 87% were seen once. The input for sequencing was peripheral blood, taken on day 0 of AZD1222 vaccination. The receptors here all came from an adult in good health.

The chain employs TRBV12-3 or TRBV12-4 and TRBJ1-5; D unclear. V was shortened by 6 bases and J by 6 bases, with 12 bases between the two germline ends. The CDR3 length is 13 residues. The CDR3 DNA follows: TGTGCCAGCAGCCCACGGGTGAGTCAGCCCCAGCATTTT. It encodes CASSPRVSQPQHF.

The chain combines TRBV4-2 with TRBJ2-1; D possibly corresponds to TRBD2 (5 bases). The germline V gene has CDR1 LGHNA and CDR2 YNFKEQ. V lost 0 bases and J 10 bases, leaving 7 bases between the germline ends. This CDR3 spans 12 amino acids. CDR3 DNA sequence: TGTGCCAGCAGCCAAGACGGCGGGGAGCAGTTCTTC. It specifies CASSQDGGEQFF.

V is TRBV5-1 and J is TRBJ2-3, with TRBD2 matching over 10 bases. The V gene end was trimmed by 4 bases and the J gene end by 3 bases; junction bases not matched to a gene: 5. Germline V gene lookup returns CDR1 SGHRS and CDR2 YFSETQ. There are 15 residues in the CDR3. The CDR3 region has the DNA TGCGCCAGCAGCGAGCGGGGGGGCGTGACAGATACGCAGTATTTT. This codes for CASSERGGVTDTQYF.

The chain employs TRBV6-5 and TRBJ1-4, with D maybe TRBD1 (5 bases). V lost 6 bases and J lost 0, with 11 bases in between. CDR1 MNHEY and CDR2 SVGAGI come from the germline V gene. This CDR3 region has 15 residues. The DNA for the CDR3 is TGTGCCAGCAGGGCAGGGCTTGCAACTAATGAAAAACTGTTTTTT. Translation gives CASRAGLATNEKLFF.

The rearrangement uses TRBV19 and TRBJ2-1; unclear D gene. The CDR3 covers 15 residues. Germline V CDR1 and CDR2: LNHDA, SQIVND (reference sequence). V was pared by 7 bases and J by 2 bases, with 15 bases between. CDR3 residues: CASTPESAPYNEQFF. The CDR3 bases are TGTGCCAGTACCCCAGAGAGCGCTCCCTACAATGAGCAGTTCTTC. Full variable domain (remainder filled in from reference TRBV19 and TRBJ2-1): DGGITQSPKYLFRKEGQNVTLSCEQNLNHDAMYWYRQDPGQGLRLIYYSQIVNDFQKGDIAEGYSVSREKKESFPLTVTSAQKNPTAFYLCASTPESAPYNEQFFGPGTRLTVL.

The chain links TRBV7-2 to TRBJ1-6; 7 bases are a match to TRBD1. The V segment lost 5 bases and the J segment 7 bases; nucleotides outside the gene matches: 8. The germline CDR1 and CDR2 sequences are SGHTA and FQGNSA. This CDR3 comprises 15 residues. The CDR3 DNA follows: TGTGCCAGCAGCGCGACCGGGACAGACAATTCACCCCTCCACTTT. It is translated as CASSATGTDNSPLHF.

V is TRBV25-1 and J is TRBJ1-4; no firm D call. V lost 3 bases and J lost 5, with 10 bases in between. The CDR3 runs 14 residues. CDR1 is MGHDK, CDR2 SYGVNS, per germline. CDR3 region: CASSDRRANEKLFF. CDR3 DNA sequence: TGTGCCAGCAGTGATCGTCGGGCGAATGAAAAACTGTTTTTT.

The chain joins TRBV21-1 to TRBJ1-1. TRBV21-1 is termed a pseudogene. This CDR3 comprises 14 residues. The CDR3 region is CASSKVRLNTEAFF. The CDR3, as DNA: TGTGCCAGCAGCAAAGTCCGGTTGAACACTGAAGCTTTCTTT.

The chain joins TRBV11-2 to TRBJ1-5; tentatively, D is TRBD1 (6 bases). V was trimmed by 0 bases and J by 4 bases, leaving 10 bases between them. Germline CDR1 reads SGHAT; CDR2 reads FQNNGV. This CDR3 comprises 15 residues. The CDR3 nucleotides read TGTGCCAGCAGCTTAGAGGGGGCGAGTAATCAGCCCCAGCATTTT. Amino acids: CASSLEGASNQPQHF.

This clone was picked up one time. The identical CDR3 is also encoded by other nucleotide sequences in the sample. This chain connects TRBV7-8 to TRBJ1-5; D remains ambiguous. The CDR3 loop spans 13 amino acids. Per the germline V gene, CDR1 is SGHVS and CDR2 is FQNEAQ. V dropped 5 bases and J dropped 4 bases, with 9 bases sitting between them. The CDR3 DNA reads TGTGCCAGCAGCCCCGGTGGGAATCAGCCCCAGCATTTT. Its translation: CASSPGGNQPQHF.

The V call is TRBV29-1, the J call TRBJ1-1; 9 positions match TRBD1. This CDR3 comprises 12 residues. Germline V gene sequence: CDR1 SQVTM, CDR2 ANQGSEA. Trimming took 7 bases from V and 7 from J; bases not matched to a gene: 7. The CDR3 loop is CSGIPGQGEAFF. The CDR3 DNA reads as TGCAGCGGTATCCCGGGACAGGGTGAAGCTTTCTTT.

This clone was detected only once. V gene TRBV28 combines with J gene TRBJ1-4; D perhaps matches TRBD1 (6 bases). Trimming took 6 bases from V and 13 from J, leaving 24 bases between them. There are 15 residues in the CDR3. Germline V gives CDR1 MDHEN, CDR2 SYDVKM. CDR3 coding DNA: TGTGCCAGCAGCTTAAGGGGGGTTGCGGGAAGTGGACTGTTTTTT. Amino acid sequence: CASSLRGVAGSGLFF.

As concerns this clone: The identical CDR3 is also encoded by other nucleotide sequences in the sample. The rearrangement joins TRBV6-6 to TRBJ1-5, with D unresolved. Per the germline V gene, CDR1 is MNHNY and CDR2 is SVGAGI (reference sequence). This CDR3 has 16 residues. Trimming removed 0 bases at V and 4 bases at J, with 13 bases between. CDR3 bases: TGTGCCAGCAGTTACTCGAGGGCAGGCTTTAATCAGCCCCAGCATTTT. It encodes CASSYSRAGFNQPQHF.

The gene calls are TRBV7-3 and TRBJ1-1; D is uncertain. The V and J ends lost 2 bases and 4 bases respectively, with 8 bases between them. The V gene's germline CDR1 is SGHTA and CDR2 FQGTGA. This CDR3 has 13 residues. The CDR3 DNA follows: TGTGCCAGCAGCTTAGGTGCGGGCACTGAAGCTTTCTTT. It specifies CASSLGAGTEAFF.

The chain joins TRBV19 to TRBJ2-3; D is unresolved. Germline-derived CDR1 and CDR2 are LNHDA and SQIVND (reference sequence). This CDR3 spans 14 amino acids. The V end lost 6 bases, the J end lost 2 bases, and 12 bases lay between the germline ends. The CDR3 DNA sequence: TGTGCCAGTAGAGCGCGAGGCCACACAGATACGCAGTATTTT. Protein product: CASRARGHTDTQYF.

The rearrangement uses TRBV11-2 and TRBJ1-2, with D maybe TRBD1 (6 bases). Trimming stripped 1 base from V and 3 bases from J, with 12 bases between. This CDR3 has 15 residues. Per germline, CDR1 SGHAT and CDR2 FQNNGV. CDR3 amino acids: CASSLGYRADYGYTF. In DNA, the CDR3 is TGTGCCAGCAGCTTAGGCTACAGGGCAGACTATGGCTACACCTTC.

The CDR3 nucleotides read TGTGCCAGCAGCGCCCGGGGACAGTCCAGCTCCTACGAGCAGTACTTC. It encodes CASSARGQSSSYEQYF. The chain joins TRBV7-2 to TRBJ2-7; 7 nucleotides line up with TRBD1. Germline CDR1 and CDR2: SGHTA and FQGNSA. V gave up 5 bases and J gave up 0 bases; unmatched junction bases: 10. The CDR3 extends over 16 amino acids. The entire variable domain, with the rest obtained from reference TRBV7-2 and TRBJ2-7, is as follows: GAGVSQSPSNKVTEKGKDVELRCDPISGHTALYWYRQSLGQGLEFLIYFQGNSAPDKSGLPSDRFSAERTGGSVSTLTIQRTQQEDSAVYLCASSARGQSSSYEQYFGPGTRLTVT.

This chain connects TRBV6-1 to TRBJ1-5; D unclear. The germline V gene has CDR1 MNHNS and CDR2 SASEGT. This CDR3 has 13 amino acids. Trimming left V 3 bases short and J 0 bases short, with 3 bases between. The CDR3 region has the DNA TGTGCCAGCAGTGACACTAGCAATCAGCCCCAGCATTTT. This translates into CASSDTSNQPQHF.

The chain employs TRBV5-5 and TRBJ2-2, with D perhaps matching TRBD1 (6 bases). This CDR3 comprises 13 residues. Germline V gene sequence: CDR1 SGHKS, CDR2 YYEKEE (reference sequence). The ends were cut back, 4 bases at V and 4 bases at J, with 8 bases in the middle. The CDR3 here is CASSPQGTGELFF. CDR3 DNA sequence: TGTGCCAGCAGCCCACAGGGCACCGGGGAGCTGTTTTTT.